The clone carrying this T cell receptor beta chain has only a few counts. Antigen: not known. The conserved final phenylalanine or tryptophan is absent from the CDR3, which likely points to a read error. Genomic DNA served as template for TCR beta VDJ and CDR3 profiling. TCRdb reprocessed the reads via MiXCR and lists one record per CDR3 protein. The table has 150,000 to 200,000 distinct CDR3 sequences, around 45% seen once. This specimen belongs to a study of CD8+CD57+ T cells in acquired aplastic anemia. Study as a whole: Sorted CD4+ and CD8+ cell DNA averaged around 3 ug. Approximately 10 million reads were obtained on average for healthy donor CD4+ cells.

Study-wide results and limits: CD8+ Simpson's diversity in patients was not significantly different from that in controls.

V lost 4 bases and J lost 3, with 12 bases in between. The CDR3 covers 14 residues. The germline CDR1 and CDR2 sequences are MNHNS and SASEGT. The chain couples TRBV6-1 to TRBJ1-2; D is uncertain. The specimen sequenced was sorted CD4+, CD8+, or CD8+CD57+ T cells (not recorded which) from PBMCs. The TCR comes from a human donor in good health. The CDR3 nucleotides are TGTGCCAGCAGTGCGAGGGCGCGGTACTATGGCTACACCATC. It yields the protein CASSARARYYGYTI.